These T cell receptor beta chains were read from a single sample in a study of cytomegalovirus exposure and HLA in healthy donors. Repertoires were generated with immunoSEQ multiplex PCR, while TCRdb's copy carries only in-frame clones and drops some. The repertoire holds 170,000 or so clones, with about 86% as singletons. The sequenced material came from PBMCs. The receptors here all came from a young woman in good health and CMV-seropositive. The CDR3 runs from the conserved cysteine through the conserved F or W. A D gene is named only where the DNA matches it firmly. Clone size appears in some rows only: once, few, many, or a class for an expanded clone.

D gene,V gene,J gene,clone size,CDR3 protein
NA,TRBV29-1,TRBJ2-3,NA,CSVEERADTQYF
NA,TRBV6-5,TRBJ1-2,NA,CAAKSGGGGYTF
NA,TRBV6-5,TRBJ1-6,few,CASTQGSSPLHF
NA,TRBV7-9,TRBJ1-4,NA,CASSLGTQGEKLFF
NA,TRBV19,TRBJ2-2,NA,CARNCRDKTKLSTGELFF
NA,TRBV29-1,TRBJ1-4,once,CSVRGTRFSSTNEKLFF
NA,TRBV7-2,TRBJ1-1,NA,CASSLTDMNTEAFF
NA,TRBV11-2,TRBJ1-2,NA,CASSPPRGLNGYTF
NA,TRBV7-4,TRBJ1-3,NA,CASSADRISGNTIYF
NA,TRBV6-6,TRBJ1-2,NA,CASSYPQGGRGYTF
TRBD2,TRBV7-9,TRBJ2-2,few,CASSFSGGTGELFF
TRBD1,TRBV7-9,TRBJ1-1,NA,CASSQGDTEAFF
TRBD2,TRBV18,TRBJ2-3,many,CASSSLAEALTDTQYF
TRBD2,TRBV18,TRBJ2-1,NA,CASSPLGSGGHNEQFF
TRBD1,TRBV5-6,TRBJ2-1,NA,CASSFLQGEGFEQFF
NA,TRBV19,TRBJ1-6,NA,CASSPGHYNSPLHF
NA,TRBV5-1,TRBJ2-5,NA,CASSLYRSGETQYF
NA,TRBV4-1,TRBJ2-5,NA,CASSQGSGARETQYF
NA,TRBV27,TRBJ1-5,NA,CASSLSTDFLNQPQHF
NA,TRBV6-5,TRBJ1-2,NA,CASSFRRLDGYTF
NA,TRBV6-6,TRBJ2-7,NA,CASTGMSYEQYF
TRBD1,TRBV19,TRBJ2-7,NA,CASSITGQDSYEQYF
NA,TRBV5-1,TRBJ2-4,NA,CASSSHPKFQYF
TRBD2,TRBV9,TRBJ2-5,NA,CASSVAGGGAEETQYF
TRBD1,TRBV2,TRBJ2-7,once,CASRTGEYEQYF
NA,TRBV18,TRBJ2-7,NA,CASSPQTAYEQYF
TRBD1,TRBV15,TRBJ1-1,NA,CATSRFSGTGGTEAFF
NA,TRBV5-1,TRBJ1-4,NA,CASSSRGSSFNEKLFF
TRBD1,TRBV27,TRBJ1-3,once,CASSSQTGVTGNTIYF
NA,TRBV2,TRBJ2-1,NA,CASQDRANNEQFF
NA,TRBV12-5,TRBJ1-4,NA,CASGLVRGGRDWPEKLFF
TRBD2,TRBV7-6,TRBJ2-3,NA,CASSLEAGGSDTQYF
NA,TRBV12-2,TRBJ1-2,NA,CASRFRDDKTGDYGYTF
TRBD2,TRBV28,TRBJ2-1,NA,CASSFRIGTTEQFF
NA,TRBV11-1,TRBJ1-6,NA,CASSLPTENSPLHF
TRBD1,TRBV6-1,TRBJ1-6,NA,CASSGGDRVHSPLHF
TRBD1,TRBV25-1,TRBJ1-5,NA,CASSTTGQAQPQHF
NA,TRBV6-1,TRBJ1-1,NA,CAAIMNTEAFF
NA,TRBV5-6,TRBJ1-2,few,CASSLDLIPVQF
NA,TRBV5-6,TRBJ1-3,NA,CASSWRGPGNTIYF
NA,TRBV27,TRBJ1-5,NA,CASASTGSPGEPQHF
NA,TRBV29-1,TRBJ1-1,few,CSGRHRNTEAFF
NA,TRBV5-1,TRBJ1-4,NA,CASSLASDGEKLFF
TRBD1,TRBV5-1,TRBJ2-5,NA,CASSLADRKETQYF
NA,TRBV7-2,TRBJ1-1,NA,CASSLDGQVNTEAFF
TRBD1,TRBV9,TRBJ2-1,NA,CASSAPRGRETYNEQFF
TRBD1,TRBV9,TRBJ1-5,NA,CASSSDRGGNQPQHF
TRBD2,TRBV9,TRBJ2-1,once,CASSELAGVGDEQFF
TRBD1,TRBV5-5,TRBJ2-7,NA,CASSRTGNYEQYF
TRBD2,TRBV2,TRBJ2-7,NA,CASTRIRAGGEQYF